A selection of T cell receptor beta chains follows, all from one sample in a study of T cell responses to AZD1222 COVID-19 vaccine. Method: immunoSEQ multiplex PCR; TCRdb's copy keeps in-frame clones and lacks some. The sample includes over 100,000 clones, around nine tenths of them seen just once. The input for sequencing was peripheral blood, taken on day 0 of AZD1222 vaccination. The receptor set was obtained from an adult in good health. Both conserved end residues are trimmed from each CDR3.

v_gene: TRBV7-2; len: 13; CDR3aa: ASSVRGGPSYEQY
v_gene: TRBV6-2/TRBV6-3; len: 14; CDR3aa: ASSDQGGGGYSEAF
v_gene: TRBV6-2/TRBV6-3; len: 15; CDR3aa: ASSYSGSRVSNQPQH
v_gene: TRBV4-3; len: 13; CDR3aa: ASSLGQANTGELF
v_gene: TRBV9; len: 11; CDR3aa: ASSLDGNSPLH
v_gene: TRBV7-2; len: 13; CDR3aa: ASSLASGNTGELF
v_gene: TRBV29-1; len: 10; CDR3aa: SASPGGYEQF
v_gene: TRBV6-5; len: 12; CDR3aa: ASRRDRGLGEQY
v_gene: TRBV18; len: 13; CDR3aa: ASSPGQGTNQPQH
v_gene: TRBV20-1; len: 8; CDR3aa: SARTDTQY
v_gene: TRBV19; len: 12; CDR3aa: ASSMGTSNQPQH
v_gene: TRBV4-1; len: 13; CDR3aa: ASSLAGPVVEKLF
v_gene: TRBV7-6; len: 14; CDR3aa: ASSLLPGQGENTIY
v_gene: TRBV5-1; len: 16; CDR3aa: ASSLKLAGGANTGELF
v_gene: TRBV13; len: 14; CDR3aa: ASSLEDEGTNEKLF
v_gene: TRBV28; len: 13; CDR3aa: ASTTRGTGNEKLF
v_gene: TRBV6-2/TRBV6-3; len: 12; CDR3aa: ASTPGGPQETQY
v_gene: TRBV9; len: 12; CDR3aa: ASSVGGQQETQY
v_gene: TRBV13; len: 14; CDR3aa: ASSSPGTPDTGELF
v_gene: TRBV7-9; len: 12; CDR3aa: ASSEQGRGNEQF
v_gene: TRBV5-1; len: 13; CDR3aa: ASSADRGSIYEQY
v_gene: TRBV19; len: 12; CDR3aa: ASNWVAGNQPQH
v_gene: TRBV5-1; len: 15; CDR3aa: ASSLAGRAERSETQY
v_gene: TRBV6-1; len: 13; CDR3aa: ASSSQGQGAEKLF
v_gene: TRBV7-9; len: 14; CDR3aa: ASSSRTGGEGNTIY
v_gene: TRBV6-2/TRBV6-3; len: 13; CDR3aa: ASSRDRGKVNEQF
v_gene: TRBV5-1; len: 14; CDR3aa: ASSTGLAGGTDTQY
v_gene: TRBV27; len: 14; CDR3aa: ASCLGGWGAAETQY
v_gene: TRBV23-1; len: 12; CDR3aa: ASTKRGGNYEQY
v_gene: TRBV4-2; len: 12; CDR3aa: ASFLTGGAGGYT
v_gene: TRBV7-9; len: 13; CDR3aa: ASSLAGPYPGEQF
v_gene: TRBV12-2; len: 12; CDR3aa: ASRLYTSQTVAF
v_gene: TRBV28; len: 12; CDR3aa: ASSEDRDNSPLH
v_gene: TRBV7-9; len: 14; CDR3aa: ASSIYREPSGDTQY
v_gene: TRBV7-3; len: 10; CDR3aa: ASSPTNGPQF
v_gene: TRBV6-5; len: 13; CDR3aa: ASSPPSGRADTQY
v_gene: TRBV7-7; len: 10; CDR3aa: ASSPRTGEQF
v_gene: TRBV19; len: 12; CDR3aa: ASSIGGSTGELF
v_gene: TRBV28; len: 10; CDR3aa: ASSSREGGYT
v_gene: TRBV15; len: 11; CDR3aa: ATSRVQGYEQY
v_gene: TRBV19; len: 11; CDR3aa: ASSLGRGGEAF
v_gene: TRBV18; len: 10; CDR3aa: ASSQGPDTQY
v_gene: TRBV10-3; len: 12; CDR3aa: AISESPNNYGYT
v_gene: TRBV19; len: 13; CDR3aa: ASSRTAGGPVEQY
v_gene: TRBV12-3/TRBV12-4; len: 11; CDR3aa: ASSLGTNQPQH
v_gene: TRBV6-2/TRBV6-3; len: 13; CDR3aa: ASSYEESRGQPQH
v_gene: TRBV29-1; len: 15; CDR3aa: SVPAKWAGVPGGEQY
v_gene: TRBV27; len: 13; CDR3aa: ASRLAGVRSYEQY
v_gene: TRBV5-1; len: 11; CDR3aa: ASSKEVNTEAF
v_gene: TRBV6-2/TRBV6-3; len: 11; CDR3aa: ASSRQENTEAF
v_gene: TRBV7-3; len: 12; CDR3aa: ASSPGGGVDTQY
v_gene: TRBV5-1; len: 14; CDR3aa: ASSFLAGGPTGELF
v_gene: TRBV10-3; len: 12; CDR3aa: AISESGGQTGYT